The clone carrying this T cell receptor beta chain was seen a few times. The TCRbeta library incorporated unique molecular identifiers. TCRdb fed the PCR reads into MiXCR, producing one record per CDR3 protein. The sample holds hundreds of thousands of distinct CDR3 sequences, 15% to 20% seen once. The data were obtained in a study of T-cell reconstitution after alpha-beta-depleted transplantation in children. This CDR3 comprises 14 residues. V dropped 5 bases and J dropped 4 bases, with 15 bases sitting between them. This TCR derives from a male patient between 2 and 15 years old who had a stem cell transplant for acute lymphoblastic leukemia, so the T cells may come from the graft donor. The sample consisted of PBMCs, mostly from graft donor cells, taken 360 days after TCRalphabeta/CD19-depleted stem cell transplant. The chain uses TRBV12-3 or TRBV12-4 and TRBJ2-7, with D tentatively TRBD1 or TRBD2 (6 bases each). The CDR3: CASSPSGGGYEQYF. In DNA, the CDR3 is TGTGCCAGCAGTCCATCCGGGGGCGGTTACGAGCAGTACTTC.